The next 13 T cell receptor beta chains were all read from a single sample in a study of cytomegalovirus exposure and HLA in healthy donors. Primers: 60 Vbeta forward and 13 Jbeta reverse. TCRdb's table, derived via immunoSEQ multiplex PCR, lists solely in-frame clones and lacks some. This sample has around 180,000 clones, with about 65% found just once. Sequences were obtained from PBMCs. The receptors were sampled from a girl aged 5 to 17 in good health and CMV-seronegative.

The V and J genes are TRBV10-3 and TRBJ1-1; TRBD1 might be the D (5 bases). There are 13 residues in the CDR3. CDR1 is ENHRY and CDR2 is SYGVKD in the germline V gene. V dropped 3 bases and J dropped 5 bases, with 10 bases sitting between them. The CDR3 sequence is CAISDGTGTEAFF. In nucleotides, the CDR3 is TGTGCCATCAGTGACGGGACTGGGACTGAAGCTTTCTTT.

The chain links TRBV5-6 to TRBJ2-5; D uncertain. The V gene's germline CDR1 is SGHDT and CDR2 YYEEEE. This CDR3 comprises 15 residues. The V end was cut by 4 bases, the J end by 3 bases, with 16 bases between. The CDR3 coding sequence is TGTGCCAGCAGCAGTATCGGCGGCAGCGAAGAGACCCAGTACTTC. Protein product: CASSSIGGSEETQYF.

The chain joins TRBV6-1 to TRBJ2-7, with D possibly being TRBD2 (5 bases). Trimming cost V 3 bases and J 6 bases, with 21 bases left between them. Looked up from germline, CDR1 is MNHNS and CDR2 is SASEGT. The CDR3 spans 16 residues. The CDR3 nucleotides are TGTGCCAGCAGTGACCCCCGAATGGGCCTAGCTAGCGAGCAGTACTTC. It encodes CASSDPRMGLASEQYF.

V usage is TRBV27 and J usage is TRBJ1-4; no firm D call. The V and J ends lost 5 bases and 7 bases respectively, with 17 bases between them. The CDR3 is 15 amino acids. Germline CDR1 and CDR2: MNHEY and SMNVEV (reference sequence). This CDR3 is CASSTGSRLGEKLFF. CDR3 nucleotides: TGTGCCAGCAGTACGGGGAGCAGGTTAGGTGAAAAACTGTTTTTT.

CDR3 sequence: CATSRDTEAVLQETQYF. DNA for the CDR3: TGTGCCACCAGCAGAGATACGGAGGCGGTTCTCCAAGAGACCCAGTACTTC. J is TRBJ2-5 and V is TRBV15; tentative D call: TRBD2 (5 bases). The CDR3 loop spans 17 amino acids. The germline V and J ends were trimmed by 0 bases and 1 base, with 15 bases remaining between them. Per the germline V gene, CDR1 is LNHNV and CDR2 is YYDKDF (reference sequence).

This chain connects TRBV6-1 to TRBJ1-2, with D perhaps TRBD1 (5 bases). V lost 5 bases and J lost 0, with 13 bases in between. Per the germline V gene, CDR1 is MNHNS and CDR2 is SASEGT. The CDR3 contains 15 residues. This CDR3 reads CASSSPEQANYGYTF. CDR3 in DNA: TGTGCCAGCAGTTCCCCGGAACAGGCTAACTATGGCTACACCTTC.

This clone appeared a single time. V gene TRBV4-1 combines with J gene TRBJ2-7; 12 bases are shared with TRBD2. J gave up 4 bases and V 7 bases, and 5 bases lay outside the gene matches. The CDR3 is made up of 14 amino acids. Germline values: CDR1 MGHRA, CDR2 YSYEKL. The DNA for the CDR3 is TGCGCCAGCACCGGGACTAGCGGGCAATACGAGCAGTACTTC. Encoded protein: CASTGTSGQYEQYF.

The V and J genes are TRBV27 and TRBJ1-5; D may be TRBD1 (5 bases). CDR3 length: 14 residues. The V end was cut by 6 bases, the J end by 1 base, with 10 bases between. The germline CDR1 and CDR2 sequences are MNHEY and SMNVEV (reference sequence). CDR3: CASRVDSSNQPQHF. The CDR3 DNA is TGTGCCAGCAGGGTCGACAGCAGCAATCAGCCCCAGCATTTT.

The table lists this clone with a count of one. This chain uses TRBV7-8 with TRBJ2-5; 7 bases are shared with TRBD2. Trimming removed 4 bases from V and 4 bases from J; junction bases left unmatched: 3. The CDR3 has 13 residues. Germline CDR1 and CDR2: SGHVS and FQNEAQ. The CDR3 is CASSSGGRETQYF. CDR3 bases: TGTGCCAGCAGCTCGGGGGGACGAGAGACCCAGTACTTC.

The chain carries TRBV4-1 and TRBJ2-5; 9 bases match TRBD1. The J segment lost 2 bases and the V segment lost 4 bases, leaving 8 bases of the junction unmatched. CDR1 and CDR2 from the germline V gene are MGHRA and YSYEKL. The CDR3 has 16 residues. DNA for the CDR3: TGCGCCAGCAGCCCGGGGACAGGGAGCCCACAAGAGACCCAGTACTTC. It yields the protein CASSPGTGSPQETQYF.

The chain has TRBV12-5 and TRBJ2-3; TRBD2 is a possible D gene (5 bases). From germline, CDR1 is LGHNT and CDR2 FRNRAP. Trimming removed 0 bases at V and 5 bases at J, with 12 bases between. The CDR3 extends over 15 amino acids. Here the CDR3 reads CASGLVPGWEDTQYF. The CDR3 DNA sequence: TGTGCTAGTGGTTTGGTACCGGGGTGGGAAGATACGCAGTATTTT.

The chain uses TRBV10-1 and TRBJ2-1, with TRBD2 matching over 12 bases. Germline V gene sequence: CDR1 WNHNN, CDR2 SYGVQD (reference sequence). Trimming cost V 3 bases and J 7 bases; bases outside gene matches: 4. The CDR3 is made up of 15 amino acids. Written as DNA, the CDR3 is TGCGCCAGCAGTGACCTAGCGGGGGGGCTTAATGAGCAGTTCTTC. Its protein product is CASSDLAGGLNEQFF.

The chain employs TRBV11-2 and TRBJ2-1; tentatively, D is TRBD2 (6 bases). V lost 2 bases to trimming and J lost 5 bases, with 10 bases between them. This CDR3 has 14 amino acids. Germline V lookup: CDR1 SGHAT, CDR2 FQNNGV. The CDR3 DNA is TGTGCCAGCAGCTTATCGTGGAGGGACAATGAGCAGTTCTTC. It is translated as CASSLSWRDNEQFF.